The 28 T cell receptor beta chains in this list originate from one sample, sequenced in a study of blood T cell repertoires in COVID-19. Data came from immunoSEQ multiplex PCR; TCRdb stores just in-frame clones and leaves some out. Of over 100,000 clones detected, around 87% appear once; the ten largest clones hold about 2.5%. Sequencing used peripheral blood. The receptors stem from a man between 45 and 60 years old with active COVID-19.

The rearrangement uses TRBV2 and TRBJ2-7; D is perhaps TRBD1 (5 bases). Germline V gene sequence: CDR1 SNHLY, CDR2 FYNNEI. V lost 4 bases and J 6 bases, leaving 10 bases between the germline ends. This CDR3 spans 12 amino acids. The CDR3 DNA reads TGTGCCAGCAGTGTAAGCAGGGTCGAGCAGTACTTC. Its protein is CASSVSRVEQYF.

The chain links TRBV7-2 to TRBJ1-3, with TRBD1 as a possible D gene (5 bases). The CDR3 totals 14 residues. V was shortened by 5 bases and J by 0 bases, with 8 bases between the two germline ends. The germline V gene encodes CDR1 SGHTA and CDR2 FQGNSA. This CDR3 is CASSVDSSGNTIYF. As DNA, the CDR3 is TGTGCCAGCAGCGTAGACAGCTCTGGAAACACCATATATTTT.

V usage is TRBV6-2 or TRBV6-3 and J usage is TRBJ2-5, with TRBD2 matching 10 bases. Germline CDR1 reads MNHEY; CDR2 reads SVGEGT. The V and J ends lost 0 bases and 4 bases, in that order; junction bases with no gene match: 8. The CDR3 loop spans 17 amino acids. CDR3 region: CASSYSQRGGYVETQYF. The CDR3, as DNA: TGTGCCAGCAGTTACTCCCAGCGGGGGGGCTATGTAGAGACCCAGTACTTC.

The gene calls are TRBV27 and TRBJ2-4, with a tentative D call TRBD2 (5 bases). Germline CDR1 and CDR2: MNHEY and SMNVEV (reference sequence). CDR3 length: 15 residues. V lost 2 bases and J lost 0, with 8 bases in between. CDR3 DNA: TGTGCCAGCAGTTTAGTCGGAGGAGCCAAAAACATTCAGTACTTC. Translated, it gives CASSLVGGAKNIQYF.

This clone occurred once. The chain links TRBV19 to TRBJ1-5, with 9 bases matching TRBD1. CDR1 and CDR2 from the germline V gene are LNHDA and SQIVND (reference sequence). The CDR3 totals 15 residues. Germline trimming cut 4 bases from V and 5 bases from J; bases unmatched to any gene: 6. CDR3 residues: CASSNRGRGDQPQHF. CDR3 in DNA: TGTGCCAGTAGTAACAGGGGGCGCGGGGATCAGCCCCAGCATTTT.

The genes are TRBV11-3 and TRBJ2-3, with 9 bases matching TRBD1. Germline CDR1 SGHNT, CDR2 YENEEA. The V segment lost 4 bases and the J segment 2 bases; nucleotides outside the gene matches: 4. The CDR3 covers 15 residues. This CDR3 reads CASSSGQGLTDTQYF. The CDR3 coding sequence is TGTGCCAGCAGCTCAGGACAGGGGCTCACAGATACGCAGTATTTT.

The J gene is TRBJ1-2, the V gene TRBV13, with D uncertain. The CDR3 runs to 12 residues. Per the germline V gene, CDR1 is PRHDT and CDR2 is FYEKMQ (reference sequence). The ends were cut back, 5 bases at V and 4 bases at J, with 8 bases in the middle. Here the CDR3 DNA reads TGTGCCAGCAGCCCCCGGGGCTATGGCTACACCTTC. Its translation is CASSPRGYGYTF.

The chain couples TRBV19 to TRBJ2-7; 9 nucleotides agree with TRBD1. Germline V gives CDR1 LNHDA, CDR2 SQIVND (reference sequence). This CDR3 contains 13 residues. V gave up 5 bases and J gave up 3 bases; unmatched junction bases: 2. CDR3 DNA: TGTGCCAGTAGTCTGGACAGGGGCTACGAGCAGTACTTC. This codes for CASSLDRGYEQYF.

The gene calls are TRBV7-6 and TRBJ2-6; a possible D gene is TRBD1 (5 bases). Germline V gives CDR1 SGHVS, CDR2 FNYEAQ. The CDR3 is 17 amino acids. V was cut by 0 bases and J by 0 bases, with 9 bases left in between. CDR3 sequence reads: CASSLAQGNSGANVLTF. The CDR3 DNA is TGTGCCAGCAGCTTAGCCCAGGGTAACTCTGGGGCCAACGTCCTGACTTTC.

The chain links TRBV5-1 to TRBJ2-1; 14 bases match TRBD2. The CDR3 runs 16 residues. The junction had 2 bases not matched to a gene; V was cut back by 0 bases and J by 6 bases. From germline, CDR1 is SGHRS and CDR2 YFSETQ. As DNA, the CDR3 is TGCGCCAGCAGCTTGGGTGGGACTAGCGGGGGCAATGAGCAGTTCTTC. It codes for CASSLGGTSGGNEQFF. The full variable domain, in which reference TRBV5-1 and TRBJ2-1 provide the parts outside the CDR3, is KAGVTQTPRYLIKTRGQQVTLSCSPISGHRSVSWYQQTPGQGLQFLFEYFSETQRNKGNFPGRFSGRQFSNSRSEMNVSTLELGDSALYLCASSLGGTSGGNEQFFGPGTRLTVL.

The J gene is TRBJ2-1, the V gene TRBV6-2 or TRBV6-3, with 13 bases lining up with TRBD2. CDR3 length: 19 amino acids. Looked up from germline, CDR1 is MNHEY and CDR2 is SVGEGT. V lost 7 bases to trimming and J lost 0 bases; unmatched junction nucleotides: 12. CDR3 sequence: CASTPVGLAGRRSYNEQFF. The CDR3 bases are TGTGCCAGCACCCCCGTGGGACTAGCGGGGCGACGCTCCTACAATGAGCAGTTCTTC.

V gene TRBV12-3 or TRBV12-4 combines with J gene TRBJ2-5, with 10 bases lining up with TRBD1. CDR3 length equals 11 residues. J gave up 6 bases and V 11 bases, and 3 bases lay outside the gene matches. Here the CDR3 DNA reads TGTGCCGTGGGACAGGGGAAGACCCAGTACTTC. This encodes CAVGQGKTQYF.

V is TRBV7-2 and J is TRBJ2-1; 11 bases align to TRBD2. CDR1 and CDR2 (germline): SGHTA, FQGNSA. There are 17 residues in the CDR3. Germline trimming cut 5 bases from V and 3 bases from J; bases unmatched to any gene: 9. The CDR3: CASSPSTGTSGYNEQFF. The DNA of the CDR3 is TGTGCCAGCAGCCCCTCGACCGGGACTAGCGGCTACAATGAGCAGTTCTTC.

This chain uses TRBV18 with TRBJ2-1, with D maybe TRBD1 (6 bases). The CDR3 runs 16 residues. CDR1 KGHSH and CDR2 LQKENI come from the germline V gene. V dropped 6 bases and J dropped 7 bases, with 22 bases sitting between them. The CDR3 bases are TGTGCCAGCTCCCCTGTTACCGGGACAACGAATAATGAGCAGTTCTTC. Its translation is CASSPVTGTTNNEQFF.

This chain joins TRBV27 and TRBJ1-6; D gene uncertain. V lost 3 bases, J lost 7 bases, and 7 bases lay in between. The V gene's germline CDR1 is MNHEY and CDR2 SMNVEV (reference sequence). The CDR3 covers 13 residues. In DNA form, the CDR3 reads TGTGCCAGCAGTTTGCTGAGCAATTCACCCCTCCACTTT. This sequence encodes CASSLLSNSPLHF.

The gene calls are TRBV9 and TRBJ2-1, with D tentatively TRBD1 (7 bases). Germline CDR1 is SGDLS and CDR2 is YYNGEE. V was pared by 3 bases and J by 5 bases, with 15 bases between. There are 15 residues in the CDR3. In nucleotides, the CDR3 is TGTGCCAGCAGCGCTCAGGGGGACTCGAACAATGAGCAGTTCTTC. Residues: CASSAQGDSNNEQFF.

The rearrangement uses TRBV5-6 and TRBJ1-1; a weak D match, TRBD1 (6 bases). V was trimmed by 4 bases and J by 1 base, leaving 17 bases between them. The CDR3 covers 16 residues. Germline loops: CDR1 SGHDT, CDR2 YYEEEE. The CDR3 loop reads CASSGGGRLRNTEAFF. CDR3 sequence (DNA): TGTGCCAGCAGCGGGGGCGGACGGTTGAGGAACACTGAAGCTTTCTTT.

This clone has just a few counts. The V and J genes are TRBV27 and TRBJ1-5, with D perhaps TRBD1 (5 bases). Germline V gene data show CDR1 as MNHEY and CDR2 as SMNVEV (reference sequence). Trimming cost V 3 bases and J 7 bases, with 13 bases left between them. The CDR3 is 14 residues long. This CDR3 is CASSLVRGYQPQHF. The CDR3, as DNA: TGTGCCAGCAGTTTGGTTAGGGGTTACCAGCCCCAGCATTTT.

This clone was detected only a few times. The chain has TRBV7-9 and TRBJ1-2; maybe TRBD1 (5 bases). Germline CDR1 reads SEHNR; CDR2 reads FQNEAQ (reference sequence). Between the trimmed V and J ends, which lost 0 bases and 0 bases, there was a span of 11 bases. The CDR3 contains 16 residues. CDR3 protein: CASSLAGGTPNYGYTF. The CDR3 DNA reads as TGTGCCAGCAGCTTAGCCGGGGGGACCCCTAACTATGGCTACACCTTC.

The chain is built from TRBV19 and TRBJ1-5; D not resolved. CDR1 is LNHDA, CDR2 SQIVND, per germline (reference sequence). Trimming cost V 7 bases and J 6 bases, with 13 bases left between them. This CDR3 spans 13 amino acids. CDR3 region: CASKAEFGQPQHF. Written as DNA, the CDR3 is TGTGCCAGTAAGGCGGAGTTCGGTCAGCCCCAGCATTTT.

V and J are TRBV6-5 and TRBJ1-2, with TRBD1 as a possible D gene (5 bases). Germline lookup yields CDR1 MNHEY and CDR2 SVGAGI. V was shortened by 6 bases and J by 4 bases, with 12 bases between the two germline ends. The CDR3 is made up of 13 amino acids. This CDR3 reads CASRRDGGYGYTF. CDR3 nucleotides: TGTGCCAGCAGGCGGGACGGCGGCTATGGCTACACCTTC.

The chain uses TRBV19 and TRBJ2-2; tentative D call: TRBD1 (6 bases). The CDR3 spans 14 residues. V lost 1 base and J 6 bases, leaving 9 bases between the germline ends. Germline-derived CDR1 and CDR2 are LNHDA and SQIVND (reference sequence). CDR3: CASSIGYRAGELFF. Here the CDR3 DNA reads TGTGCCAGTAGTATAGGTTACAGGGCCGGGGAGCTGTTTTTT.

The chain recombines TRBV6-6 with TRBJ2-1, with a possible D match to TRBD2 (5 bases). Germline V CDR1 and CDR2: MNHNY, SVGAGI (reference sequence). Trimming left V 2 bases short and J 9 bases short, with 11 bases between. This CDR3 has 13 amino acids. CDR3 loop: CASSYDGGSEQFF. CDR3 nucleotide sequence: TGTGCCAGCAGTTACGACGGAGGAAGTGAGCAGTTCTTC.

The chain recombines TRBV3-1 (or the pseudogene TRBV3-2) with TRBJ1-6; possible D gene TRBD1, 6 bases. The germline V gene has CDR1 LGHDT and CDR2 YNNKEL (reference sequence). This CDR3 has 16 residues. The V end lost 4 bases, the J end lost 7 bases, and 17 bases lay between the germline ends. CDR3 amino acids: CASSLYGQTTNSPLHF. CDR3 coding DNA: TGTGCCAGCAGCCTCTATGGACAGACCACCAATTCACCCCTCCACTTT.

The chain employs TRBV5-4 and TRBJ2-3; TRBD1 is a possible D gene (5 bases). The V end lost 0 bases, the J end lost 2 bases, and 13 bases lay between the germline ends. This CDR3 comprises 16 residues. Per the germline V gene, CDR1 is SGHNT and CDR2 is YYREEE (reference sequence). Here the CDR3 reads CASSLGRGTDTDTQYF. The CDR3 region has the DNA TGTGCCAGCAGCTTGGGTAGGGGAACGGACACAGATACGCAGTATTTT.

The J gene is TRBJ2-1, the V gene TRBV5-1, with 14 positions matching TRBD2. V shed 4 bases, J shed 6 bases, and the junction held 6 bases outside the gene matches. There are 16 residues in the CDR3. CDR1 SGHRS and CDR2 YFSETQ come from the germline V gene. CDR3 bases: TGCGCCAGCAGCCCGCAGACTAGCGGGGGGGCCAATGAGCAGTTCTTC. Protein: CASSPQTSGGANEQFF.

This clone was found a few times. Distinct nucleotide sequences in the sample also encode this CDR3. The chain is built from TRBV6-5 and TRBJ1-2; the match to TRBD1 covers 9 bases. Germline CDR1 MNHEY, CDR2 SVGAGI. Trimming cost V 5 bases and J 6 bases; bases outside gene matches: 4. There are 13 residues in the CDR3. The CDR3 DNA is TGTGCCAGCAGTCCTCGGGACAGGGATGGCTACACCTTC. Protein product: CASSPRDRDGYTF.

CDR3 amino acids: CASSLGGLANTGELFF. CDR3 coding DNA: TGCGCCAGCAGCTTGGGAGGTCTCGCGAACACCGGGGAGCTGTTTTTT. The chain combines TRBV5-1 with TRBJ2-2; no reliable D call. V lost 0 bases to trimming and J lost 0 bases, with 9 bases between them. Germline V CDR1 and CDR2: SGHRS, YFSETQ. CDR3 length: 16 amino acids. The full variable domain, with the rest looked up from reference TRBV5-1 and TRBJ2-2, is KAGVTQTPRYLIKTRGQQVTLSCSPISGHRSVSWYQQTPGQGLQFLFEYFSETQRNKGNFPGRFSGRQFSNSRSEMNVSTLELGDSALYLCASSLGGLANTGELFFGEGSRLTVL.